Below are 25 T cell receptor beta chains sequenced from a single sample in a study of T-cell reconstitution after alpha-beta-depleted transplantation in children. Researchers prepared the TCRbeta library using unique molecular identifiers, the study reports. MiXCR, run by TCRdb on the PCR reads, gives a single entry per CDR3 protein. The repertoire holds some 840,000 distinct CDR3 sequences, 15% to 20% seen once, with around 5.3% in the top ten. The sample here was PBMCs, mostly from graft donor cells, taken 360 days after TCRalphabeta/CD19-depleted stem cell transplant. These receptors were obtained from a male patient aged 10 to 17 who had a stem cell transplant for acute lymphoblastic leukemia, so the T cells may come from the graft donor.

This clonotype turned up a few times. The V call is TRBV4-1, the J call TRBJ2-7; D is undetermined. V was trimmed by 0 bases and J by 3 bases, leaving 9 bases between them. This CDR3 region has 14 residues. The germline CDR1 and CDR2 sequences are MGHRA and YSYEKL. CDR3 amino acids: CASSQDRVGYEQYF. For the CDR3, the DNA is TGCGCCAGCAGCCAAGATCGAGTGGGCTACGAGCAGTACTTC.

This clonotype has a count of ten or more. The chain employs TRBV29-1 and TRBJ2-1, with 14 nucleotides matching TRBD2. The CDR3 covers 15 residues. Per germline, CDR1 SQVTM and CDR2 ANQGSEA. The ends lost 0 bases at V and 9 bases at J; junction bases unmatched: 4. The CDR3 loop reads CSVEETSGRGSEQFF. In nucleotides, the CDR3 is TGCAGCGTTGAAGAGACTAGCGGGAGGGGTAGTGAGCAGTTCTTC.

The J gene is TRBJ2-7, the V gene TRBV5-1; 9 nucleotides align to TRBD1. In germline, CDR1 is SGHRS, CDR2 YFSETQ. The length of the CDR3 is 14 residues. Germline trimming cut 4 bases from V and 5 bases from J; bases unmatched to any gene: 7. The CDR3: CASSGTGRRDEQYF. Here the CDR3 DNA reads TGCGCCAGCAGCGGGACAGGGAGGAGGGACGAGCAGTACTTC.

The chain couples TRBV7-2 to TRBJ2-7; 7 bases line up with TRBD2. The CDR3 runs to 15 residues. Germline assignment: CDR1 SGHTA and CDR2 FQGNSA. The V gene end was trimmed by 8 bases and the J gene end by 2 bases; junction bases not matched to a gene: 12. CDR3 DNA: TGTGCCAGCCGTTTTTCCGGGACTATTGCCTACGAGCAGTACTTC. This codes for CASRFSGTIAYEQYF.

The sample holds a few counts of this clonotype. Written as DNA, the CDR3 is TGTGCCAGCAGCTTCTTCCGGACTAGCGGGAAAGGGTCGGACAATGAGCAGTTCTTC. Translated: CASSFFRTSGKGSDNEQFF. The chain has TRBV11-1 and TRBJ2-1; 12 bases fit TRBD2. CDR1 is SGHAT and CDR2 is FQDESV in the germline V gene (reference sequence). V shed 3 bases, J shed 5 bases, and the junction held 14 bases outside the gene matches. The CDR3 loop spans 19 amino acids.

This clonotype occurred a few times. V gene TRBV5-1 combines with J gene TRBJ1-1, with 7 nucleotides matching TRBD1. With 0 bases clipped from V and 3 bases from J, the junction kept 5 bases outside the gene matches. The CDR3 is 15 residues long. The germline CDR1 and CDR2 sequences are SGHRS and YFSETQ. As DNA, the CDR3 is TGCGCCAGCAGCTTGGTGCCCGGGACAGACACTGAAGCTTTCTTT. Its protein product is CASSLVPGTDTEAFF.

At least ten counts were recorded for this clonotype. The chain recombines TRBV12-3 or TRBV12-4 with TRBJ2-7, with a tentative D call TRBD1 (5 bases). This CDR3 has 14 amino acids. V was trimmed by 6 bases and J by 4 bases, leaving 16 bases between them. The CDR3 DNA is TGTGCCAGCAGCGAATCGTGGGGCATGTACGAGCAGTACTTC. This sequence encodes CASSESWGMYEQYF.

This clonotype was observed a handful of times. CDR3 bases: TGTGCCAGCAGCCGCGGACTAGCGGGAGCGTCCCCGGCATACGAGCAGTACTTC. Translating it yields CASSRGLAGASPAYEQYF. The gene calls are TRBV7-6 and TRBJ2-7; 13 bases fit TRBD2. V was clipped by 5 bases and J by 4 bases; unmatched bases: 14. The CDR3 length is 18 residues. Germline V gene lookup returns CDR1 SGHVS and CDR2 FNYEAQ.

This clonotype was counted at least ten times. J is TRBJ1-6 and V is TRBV7-9; maybe TRBD1 (5 bases). This CDR3 is built from 15 residues. Trimming removed 5 bases at V and 6 bases at J, with 14 bases between. CDR1 is SEHNR, CDR2 FQNEAQ, per germline (reference sequence). The CDR3: CASSPPGTSNSPLHF. DNA of the CDR3: TGTGCCAGCAGCCCCCCCGGGACCTCTAATTCACCCCTCCACTTT. The full variable domain, rest sourced from reference TRBV7-9 and TRBJ1-6, is DTGVSQNPRHKITKRGQNVTFRCDPISEHNRLYWYRQTLGQGPEFLTYFQNEAQLEKSRLLSDRFSAERPKGSFSTLEIQRTEQGDSAMYLCASSPPGTSNSPLHFGNGTRLTVT.

This clonotype was counted many times. The chain uses TRBV29-1 and TRBJ2-2, with a possible D match to TRBD2 (5 bases). Germline V gene lookup returns CDR1 SQVTM and CDR2 ANQGSEA. The CDR3 covers 12 residues. The V and J ends lost 6 bases and 2 bases respectively, with 7 bases between them. The CDR3 DNA follows: TGCAGCGTCCCGGGAAACACCGGGGAGCTGTTTTTT. This translates into CSVPGNTGELFF.

The chain links TRBV13 to TRBJ1-1, with D unresolved. This CDR3 has 14 amino acids. Per the germline V gene, CDR1 is PRHDT and CDR2 is FYEKMQ (reference sequence). Trimming pared 4 bases from V and 3 bases from J, leaving 12 bases between. The CDR3 is CASSWWYEDTEAFF. CDR3 bases: TGTGCCAGCAGCTGGTGGTACGAGGACACTGAAGCTTTCTTT.

This clonotype was detected a few times. The chain links TRBV9 to TRBJ1-1; D not certain. Trimming cost V 0 bases and J 0 bases, with 6 bases left between them. Germline lookup yields CDR1 SGDLS and CDR2 YYNGEE. CDR3 length: 14 residues. The CDR3 region is CASSVVLMNTEAFF. In nucleotides, the CDR3 is TGTGCCAGCAGCGTAGTCCTGATGAACACTGAAGCTTTCTTT.

This clonotype was found once. The chain links TRBV12-3 or TRBV12-4 to TRBJ2-7; D might be TRBD1 or TRBD2, each matching 6 bases. The CDR3 totals 15 residues. With 3 bases removed from V and 5 bases from J, the gap between germline ends came to 17 bases. CDR3 sequence (DNA): TGTGCCAGCAGTTTTCGGGGCTGGGGGGCCAACGAGCAGTACTTC. This encodes CASSFRGWGANEQYF.

This clonotype was recorded at least ten times. The chain carries TRBV7-7 and TRBJ2-2; a weak D match, TRBD2 (6 bases). V was pared by 4 bases and J by 0 bases, with 12 bases between. There are 16 residues in the CDR3. CDR1 SSHAT and CDR2 FNYEAQ come from the germline V gene (reference sequence). The CDR3 nucleotides are TGTGCCAGCAGCTCCCCGGCGGGAACGAACACCGGGGAGCTGTTTTTT. This translates into CASSSPAGTNTGELFF. The full variable domain, its missing parts supplied by reference TRBV7-7 and TRBJ2-2, is GAGVSQSPRYKVTKRGQDVTLRCDPISSHATLYWYQQALGQGPEFLTYFNYEAQPDKSGLPSDRFSAERPEGSISTLTIQRTEQRDSAMYRCASSSPAGTNTGELFFGEGSRLTVL.

This clonotype was seen many times. This chain uses TRBV7-3 with TRBJ2-7; TRBD1 agrees at 8 bases. The CDR3 totals 17 residues. Trimming at V came to 5 bases and at J to 1 base, leaving 13 bases not matched to a gene. The germline gives CDR1 SGHTA, CDR2 FQGTGA. The CDR3 reads CASSPTPGGGRSYEQYF. CDR3 DNA sequence: TGTGCCAGCAGCCCAACCCCAGGGGGCGGAAGATCCTACGAGCAGTACTTC.

This clonotype was counted between two and nine times. V gene TRBV5-6 combines with J gene TRBJ2-1; possibly TRBD2 for D (5 bases). Per the germline V gene, CDR1 is SGHDT and CDR2 is YYEEEE. CDR3 length equals 14 residues. Trimming removed 0 bases at V and 8 bases at J, with 12 bases between. CDR3: CASSLAGLPDEQFF. The CDR3 nucleotides are TGTGCCAGCAGCTTGGCCGGACTCCCTGATGAGCAGTTCTTC.

The J gene is TRBJ2-3, the V gene TRBV11-1, with a weak D call TRBD2 (6 bases). Germline V gives CDR1 SGHAT, CDR2 FQDESV (reference sequence). The CDR3 runs to 19 residues. Trimming removed 1 base at V and 4 bases at J, with 24 bases between. The CDR3 region has the DNA TGTGCCAGCAGCTTAGGGGTGTGGGACGTCGCGGGATGGGCAGATACGCAGTATTTT. Translation gives CASSLGVWDVAGWADTQYF.

The rearrangement joins TRBV10-1 to TRBJ1-1; D possibly corresponds to TRBD1 (5 bases). V was shortened by 2 bases and J by 1 base, with 8 bases between the two germline ends. Germline CDR1 reads WNHNN; CDR2 reads SYGVQD (reference sequence). This CDR3 has 14 residues. CDR3 DNA: TGCGCCAGCAGTGAGAAAGGGGCGAACACTGAAGCTTTCTTT. Translating gives CASSEKGANTEAFF.

The gene calls are TRBV7-6 and TRBJ2-1; 8 bases are a match to TRBD1. This CDR3 has 17 residues. The V gene's germline CDR1 is SGHVS and CDR2 FNYEAQ. J lost 8 bases, V lost 1 base, and 13 bases had no gene match. The CDR3 coding sequence is TGTGCCAGCAGCTTAGAGGCAGGGGGCCTATTAGTCTATGAGCAGTTCTTC. It translates to CASSLEAGGLLVYEQFF.

The chain joins TRBV7-3 to TRBJ1-1; 7 nucleotides line up with TRBD1. The V and J ends lost 1 base and 2 bases, in that order; junction bases with no gene match: 25. The CDR3 runs 22 residues. From germline, CDR1 is SGHTA and CDR2 FQGTGA. CDR3 nucleotide sequence: TGTGCCAGCAGCTTAAGAGGCCCCAAGACAGGGACCTCATTAACTCGAAACACTGAAGCTTTCTTT. Translated: CASSLRGPKTGTSLTRNTEAFF.

There are a few counts of this clonotype. V gene TRBV4-1 combines with J gene TRBJ2-7; D not certain. The CDR3 loop spans 15 amino acids. V gave up 1 base and J gave up 1 base, with 11 bases separating them. Germline V gene sequence: CDR1 MGHRA, CDR2 YSYEKL. CDR3 DNA: TGCGCCAGCAGCCAAGCGGTCCTCTCATCCTACGAGCAGTACTTC. It specifies CASSQAVLSSYEQYF.

The rearrangement joins TRBV29-1 to TRBJ2-7; 8 bases map to TRBD2. Germline loops: CDR1 SQVTM, CDR2 ANQGSEA. The CDR3 consists of 16 residues. V dropped 4 bases and J dropped 3; count of bases not matched to a gene: 14. CDR3: CSVVGRIAGNLYEQYF. Here the CDR3 DNA reads TGCAGCGTTGTAGGGAGGATAGCGGGGAATCTCTACGAGCAGTACTTC.

The rearrangement links TRBV2 to TRBJ1-3, with unresolved D. Trimming left V 4 bases short and J 0 bases short, with 13 bases between. Germline V lookup: CDR1 SNHLY, CDR2 FYNNEI. This CDR3 spans 16 amino acids. This CDR3 reads CASSGPVQLSGNTIYF. CDR3 DNA: TGTGCCAGCAGTGGACCGGTTCAGCTCTCTGGAAACACCATATATTTT.

This sequence joins TRBV16 and TRBJ2-7; D might be TRBD1 (6 bases). The CDR3 is 15 residues long. Trimming removed 8 bases from V and 7 bases from J, with 24 bases in between. Germline assignment: CDR1 KGHSY and CDR2 FQNENV. The CDR3 DNA reads as TGTGCCAGCCATTCTCTGACAGGAGTTCTGGGTGAGCAGTACTTC. Translated: CASHSLTGVLGEQYF. Supplemented by reference TRBV16 and TRBJ2-7, the full variable domain reads GEEVAQTPKHLVRGEGQKAKLYCAPIKGHSYVFWYQQVLKNEFKFLISFQNENVFDETGMPKERFSAKCLPNSPCSLEIQATKLEDSAVYFCASHSLTGVLGEQYFGPGTRLTVT.

This clonotype showed up just a few times. This chain links TRBV6-1 with TRBJ1-5; 8 bases are shared with TRBD1. CDR3 length equals 15 residues. Germline values: CDR1 MNHNS, CDR2 SASEGT. Losses at the gene ends were 5 bases for V and 3 bases for J; bases not matched to a gene: 6. CDR3 bases: TGTGCCAGCAGTCCCTTGGACAGGGACAATCAGCCCCAGCATTTT. Its translation is CASSPLDRDNQPQHF.